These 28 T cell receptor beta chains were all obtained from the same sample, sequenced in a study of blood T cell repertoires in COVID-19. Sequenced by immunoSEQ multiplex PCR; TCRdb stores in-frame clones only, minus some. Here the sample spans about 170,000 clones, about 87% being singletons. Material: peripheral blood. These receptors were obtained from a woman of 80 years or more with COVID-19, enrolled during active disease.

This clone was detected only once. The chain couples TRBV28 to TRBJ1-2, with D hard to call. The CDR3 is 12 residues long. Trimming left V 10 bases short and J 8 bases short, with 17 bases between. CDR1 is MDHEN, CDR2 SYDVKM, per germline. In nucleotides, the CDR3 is TGTGCCATTAATCTCTCGCGCGGGGGCTACACCTTC. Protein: CAINLSRGGYTF.

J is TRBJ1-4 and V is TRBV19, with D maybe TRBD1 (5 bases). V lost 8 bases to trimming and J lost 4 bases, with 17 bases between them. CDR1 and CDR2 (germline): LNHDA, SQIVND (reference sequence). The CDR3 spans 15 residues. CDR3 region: CASRYGHPVNEKLFF. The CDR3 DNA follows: TGTGCCAGTCGGTACGGACATCCGGTTAATGAAAAACTGTTTTTT.

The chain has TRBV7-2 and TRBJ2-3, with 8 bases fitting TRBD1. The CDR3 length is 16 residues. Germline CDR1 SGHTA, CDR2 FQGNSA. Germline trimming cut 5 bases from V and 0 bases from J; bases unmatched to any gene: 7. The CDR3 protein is CASSAMGQASTDTQYF. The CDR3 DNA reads TGTGCCAGCAGCGCTATGGGACAGGCGAGCACAGATACGCAGTATTTT.

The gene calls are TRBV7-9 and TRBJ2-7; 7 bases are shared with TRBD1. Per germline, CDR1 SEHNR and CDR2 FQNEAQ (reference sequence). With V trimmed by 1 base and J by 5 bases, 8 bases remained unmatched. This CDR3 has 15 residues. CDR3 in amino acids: CASSLVTGLKDEQYF. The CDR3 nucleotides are TGTGCCAGCAGCTTAGTGACAGGGTTAAAGGACGAGCAGTACTTC.

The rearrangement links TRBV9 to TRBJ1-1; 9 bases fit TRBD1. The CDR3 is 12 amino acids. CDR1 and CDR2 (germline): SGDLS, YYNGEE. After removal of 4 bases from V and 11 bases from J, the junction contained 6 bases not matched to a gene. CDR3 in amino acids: CASSPGTGRAFF. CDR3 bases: TGTGCCAGCAGCCCAGGGACAGGGAGGGCTTTCTTT.

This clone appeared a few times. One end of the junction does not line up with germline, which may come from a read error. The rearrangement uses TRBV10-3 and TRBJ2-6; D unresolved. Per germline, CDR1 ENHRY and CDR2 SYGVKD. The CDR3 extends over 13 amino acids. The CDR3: CAVRQSGANVLTF. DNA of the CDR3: TGTGCCGTCAGGCAGTCTGGGGCCAACGTCCTGACTTTC.

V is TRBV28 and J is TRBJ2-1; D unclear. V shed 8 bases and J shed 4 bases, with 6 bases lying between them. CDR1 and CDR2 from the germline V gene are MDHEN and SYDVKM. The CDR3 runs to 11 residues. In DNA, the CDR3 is TGTGCCAGCTTAGCTTACAATGAGCAGTTCTTC. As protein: CASLAYNEQFF.

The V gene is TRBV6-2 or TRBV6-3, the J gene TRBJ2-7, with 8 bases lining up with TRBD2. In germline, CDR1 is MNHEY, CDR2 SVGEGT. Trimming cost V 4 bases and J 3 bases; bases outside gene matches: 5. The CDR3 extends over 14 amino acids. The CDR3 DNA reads TGTGCCAGCAGTTCCCCGGGGACTAGCTACGAGCAGTACTTC. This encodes CASSSPGTSYEQYF.

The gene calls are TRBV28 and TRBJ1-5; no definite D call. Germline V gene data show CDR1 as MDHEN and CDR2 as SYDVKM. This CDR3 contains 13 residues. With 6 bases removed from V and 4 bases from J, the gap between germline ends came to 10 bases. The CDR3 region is CASRVASNQPQHF. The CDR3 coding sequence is TGTGCCAGCAGAGTGGCTTCGAATCAGCCCCAGCATTTT.

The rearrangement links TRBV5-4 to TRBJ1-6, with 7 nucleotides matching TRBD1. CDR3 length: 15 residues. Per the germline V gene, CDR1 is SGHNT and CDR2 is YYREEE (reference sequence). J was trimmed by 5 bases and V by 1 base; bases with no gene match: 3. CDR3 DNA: TGTGCCAGCAGCTTGATAGGGGGCAATAATTCACCCCTCCACTTT. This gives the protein CASSLIGGNNSPLHF. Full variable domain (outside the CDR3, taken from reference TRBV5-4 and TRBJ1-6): ETGVTQSPTHLIKTRGQQVTLRCSSQSGHNTVSWYQQALGQGPQFIFQYYREEENGRGNFPPRFSGLQFPNYSSELNVNALELDDSALYLCASSLIGGNNSPLHFGNGTRLTVT.

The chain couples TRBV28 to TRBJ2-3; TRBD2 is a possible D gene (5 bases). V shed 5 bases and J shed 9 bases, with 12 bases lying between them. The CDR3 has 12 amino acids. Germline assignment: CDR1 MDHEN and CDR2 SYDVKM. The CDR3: CASSLLRGTQYF. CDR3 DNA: TGTGCCAGCAGTCTCCTTCGGGGAACGCAGTATTTT.

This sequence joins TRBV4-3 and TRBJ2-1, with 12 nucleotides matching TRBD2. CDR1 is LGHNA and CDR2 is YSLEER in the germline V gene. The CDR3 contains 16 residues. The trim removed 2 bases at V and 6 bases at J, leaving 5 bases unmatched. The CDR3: CASSQLGLAGFNEQFF. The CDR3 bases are TGCGCCAGCAGCCAACTCGGACTAGCGGGATTCAATGAGCAGTTCTTC.

The CDR3 nucleotides are TGTGCCAGCTCACCTTCCAGGGGAAGTTCCACCGGGGAGCTGTTTTTT. This sequence encodes CASSPSRGSSTGELFF. The V gene is TRBV18, the J gene TRBJ2-2, with a tentative D call TRBD1 (6 bases). The CDR3 is 16 residues long. Trimming cost V 3 bases and J 4 bases, with 15 bases left between them. CDR1 and CDR2 (germline): KGHSH, LQKENI.

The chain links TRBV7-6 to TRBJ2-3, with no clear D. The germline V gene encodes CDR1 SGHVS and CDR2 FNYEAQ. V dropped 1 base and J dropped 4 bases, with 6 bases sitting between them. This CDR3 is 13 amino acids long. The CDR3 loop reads CASSLDRADTQYF. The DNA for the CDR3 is TGTGCCAGCAGCTTAGACCGGGCAGATACGCAGTATTTT.

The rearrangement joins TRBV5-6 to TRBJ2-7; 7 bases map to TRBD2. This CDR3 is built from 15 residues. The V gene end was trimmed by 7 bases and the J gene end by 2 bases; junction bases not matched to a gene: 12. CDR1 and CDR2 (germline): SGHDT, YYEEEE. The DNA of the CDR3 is TGTGCCAGCTCCCGCCGGGGCGGGGGAGCCTACGAGCAGTACTTC. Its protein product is CASSRRGGGAYEQYF.

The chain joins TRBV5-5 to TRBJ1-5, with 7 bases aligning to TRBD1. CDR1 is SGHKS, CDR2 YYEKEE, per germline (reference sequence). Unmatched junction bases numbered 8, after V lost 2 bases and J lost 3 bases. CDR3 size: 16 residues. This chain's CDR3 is CASSFDWDSLNQPQHF. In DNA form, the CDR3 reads TGTGCCAGCAGCTTCGACTGGGACAGCCTCAATCAGCCCCAGCATTTT.

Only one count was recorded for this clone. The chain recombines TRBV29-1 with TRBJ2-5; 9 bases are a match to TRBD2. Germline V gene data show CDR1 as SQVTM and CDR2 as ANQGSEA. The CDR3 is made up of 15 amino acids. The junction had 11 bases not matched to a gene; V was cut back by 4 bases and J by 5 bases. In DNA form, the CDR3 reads TGCAGCGTTGGGGGCGGGAGGGGACTCGAGGAGACCCAGTACTTC. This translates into CSVGGGRGLEETQYF.

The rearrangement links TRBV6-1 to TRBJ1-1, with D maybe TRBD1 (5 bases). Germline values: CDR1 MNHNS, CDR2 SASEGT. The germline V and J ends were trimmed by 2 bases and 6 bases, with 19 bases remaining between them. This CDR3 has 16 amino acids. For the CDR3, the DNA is TGTGCCAGCAGTGAATACGAAGGACGGGGGATCTCTGAAGCTTTCTTT. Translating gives CASSEYEGRGISEAFF.

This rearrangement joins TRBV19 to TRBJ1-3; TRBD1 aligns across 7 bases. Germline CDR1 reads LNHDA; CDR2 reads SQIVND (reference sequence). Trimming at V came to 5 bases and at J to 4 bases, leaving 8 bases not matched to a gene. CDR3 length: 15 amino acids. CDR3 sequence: CASSVYRGTGNTIYF. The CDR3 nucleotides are TGTGCCAGTAGTGTCTACAGGGGTACAGGAAACACCATATATTTT. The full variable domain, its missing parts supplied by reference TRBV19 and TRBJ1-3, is DGGITQSPKYLFRKEGQNVTLSCEQNLNHDAMYWYRQDPGQGLRLIYYSQIVNDFQKGDIAEGYSVSREKKESFPLTVTSAQKNPTAFYLCASSVYRGTGNTIYFGEGSWLTVV.

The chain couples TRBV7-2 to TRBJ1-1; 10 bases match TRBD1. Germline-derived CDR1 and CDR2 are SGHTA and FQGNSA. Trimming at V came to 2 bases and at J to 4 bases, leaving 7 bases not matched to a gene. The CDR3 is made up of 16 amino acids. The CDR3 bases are TGTGCCAGCAGCTTAACCGGGACAGGGGTCCCCACTGAAGCTTTCTTT. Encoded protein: CASSLTGTGVPTEAFF. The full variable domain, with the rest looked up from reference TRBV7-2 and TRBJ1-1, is GAGVSQSPSNKVTEKGKDVELRCDPISGHTALYWYRQSLGQGLEFLIYFQGNSAPDKSGLPSDRFSAERTGGSVSTLTIQRTQQEDSAVYLCASSLTGTGVPTEAFFGQGTRLTVV.

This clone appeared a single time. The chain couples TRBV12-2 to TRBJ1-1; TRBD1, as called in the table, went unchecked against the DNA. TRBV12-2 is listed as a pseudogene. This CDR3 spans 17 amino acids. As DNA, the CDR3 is TGTGCAAGTCGCTTGCCGGGACAGGGGGCAAGGGGGACTGAAGCTTTCTTT. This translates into CASRLPGQGARGTEAFF.

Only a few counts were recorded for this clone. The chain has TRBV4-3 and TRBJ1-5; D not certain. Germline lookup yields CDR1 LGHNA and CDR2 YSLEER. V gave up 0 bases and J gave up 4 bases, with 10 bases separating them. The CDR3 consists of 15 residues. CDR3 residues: CASSQDITANQPQHF. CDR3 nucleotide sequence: TGCGCCAGCAGCCAAGATATTACCGCGAATCAGCCCCAGCATTTT.

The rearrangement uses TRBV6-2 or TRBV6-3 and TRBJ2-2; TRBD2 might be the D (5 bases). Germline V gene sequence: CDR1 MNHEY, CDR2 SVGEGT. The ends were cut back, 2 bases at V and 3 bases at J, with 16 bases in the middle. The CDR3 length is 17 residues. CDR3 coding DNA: TGTGCCAGCAGTTACCCATTGCGGAGGATTTACACCGGGGAGCTGTTTTTT. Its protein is CASSYPLRRIYTGELFF.

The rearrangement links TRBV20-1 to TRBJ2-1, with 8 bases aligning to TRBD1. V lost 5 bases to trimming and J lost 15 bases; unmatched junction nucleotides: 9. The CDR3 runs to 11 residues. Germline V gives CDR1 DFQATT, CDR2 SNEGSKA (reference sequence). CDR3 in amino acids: CSARDRFSWFF. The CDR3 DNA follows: TGCAGTGCTCGGGACAGGTTTAGTTGGTTCTTC.

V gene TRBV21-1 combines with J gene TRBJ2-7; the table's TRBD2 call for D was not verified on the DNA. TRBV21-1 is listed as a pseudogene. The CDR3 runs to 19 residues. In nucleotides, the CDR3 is TGTGCCAGCAGCAAAGCGGACGGGAGGGCCCAACCTGACTCCTACGAGCAGTACTTC. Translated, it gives CASSKADGRAQPDSYEQYF.

Here the CDR3 DNA reads TGCGCCAGCAGCCAATATCTCGACAGGGGAACCTACGAGCAGTACTTC. It is translated as CASSQYLDRGTYEQYF. The rearrangement uses TRBV4-1 and TRBJ2-7; TRBD1 matches at 8 bases. J gave up 2 bases and V 2 bases, and 8 bases lay outside the gene matches. Looked up from germline, CDR1 is MGHRA and CDR2 is YSYEKL. The CDR3 length is 16 residues.

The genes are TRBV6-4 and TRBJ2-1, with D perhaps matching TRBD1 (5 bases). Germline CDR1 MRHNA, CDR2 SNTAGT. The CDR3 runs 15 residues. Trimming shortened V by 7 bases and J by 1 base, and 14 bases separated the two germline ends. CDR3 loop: CASNFGQPSYNEQFF. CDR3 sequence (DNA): TGTGCCAGCAACTTCGGACAACCATCCTACAATGAGCAGTTCTTC.

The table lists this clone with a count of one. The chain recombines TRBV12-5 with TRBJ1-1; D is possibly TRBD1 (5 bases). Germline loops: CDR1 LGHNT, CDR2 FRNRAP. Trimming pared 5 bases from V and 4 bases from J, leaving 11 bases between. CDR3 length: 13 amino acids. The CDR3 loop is CASGPGGSTEAFF. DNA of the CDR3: TGTGCTAGTGGTCCGGGGGGGTCCACTGAAGCTTTCTTT.